What follows describes a single TCR beta chain. V lost 0 bases and J lost 4, with 7 bases in between. CDR3 length: 12 residues. Germline assignment: CDR1 SQVTM and CDR2 ANQGSEA. This sample is drawn from a study of cytomegalovirus exposure and HLA in healthy donors. Study overall: According to later analysis, the same platform produced the roughly 130 validation and under 700 first-cohort repertoires.

Some clones are missing from TCRdb's copy, which holds only in-frame ones; the method was immunoSEQ multiplex PCR. The table records 120,000 or so clones, about nine tenths of them present only once. The chain combines TRBV29-1 with TRBJ2-7; D is perhaps TRBD2 (5 bases). The sequence derives from a man younger than 45 in good health and CMV-seronegative. The sequencing input was PBMCs. In DNA, the CDR3 is TGCAGCGTTGAAGATCGAGGGTACGAGCAGTACTTC. As protein: CSVEDRGYEQYF.